The clone carrying this TCR beta chain has only a few counts. Its specificity is not known. This CDR3 comprises 16 residues. V lost 2 bases to trimming and J lost 7 bases; unmatched junction nucleotides: 7. Looked up from germline, CDR1 is LGHNA and CDR2 is YNFKEQ. The data are from a study of cytomegalovirus exposure and HLA in healthy donors. Study-wide results and limits: In a later analysis, compared with equally common non-associated chains, HLA-associated beta chains were more expanded.

Primers included in the PCR were 60 Vbeta and 13 Jbeta primers. The table came from immunoSEQ multiplex PCR; TCRdb's copy has only in-frame clones and leaves some out. Among 24,000 or so clones listed, 79% were seen once. This chain connects TRBV4-2 to TRBJ1-4; 10 bases align to TRBD1. The sample taken for sequencing was PBMCs. The receptor was isolated from a male donor in good health and CMV-seronegative. CDR3: CASSQSRDRGREKLFF. For the CDR3, the DNA is TGTGCCAGCAGCCAATCCCGGGACAGGGGACGTGAAAAACTGTTTTTT.